These 6 T cell receptor beta chains originate from one sample sequenced in a study of human T cells and chemical hapten exposure. TCRdb processed the RACE reads anew with MiXCR; each CDR3 protein has one entry. The sample lists around 300,000 distinct CDR3 sequences, approximately 7.5% occurring once. Time point in this sample: pre-sensitization, week 0. Treatment: therapeutic diphenylcyclopropenone sensitization with weekly scalp DPC. The sequences come from whole blood, collected in connection with sensitization to the hapten diphenylcyclopropenone (DPC). These receptors were collected from a man between 18 and 35 years old with alopecia areata. Some clones in this sample may be carry-over from other donors' samples.

This rearrangement joins TRBV7-9 to TRBJ2-5; D unclear. CDR1 and CDR2 from the germline V gene are SEHNR and FQNEAQ (reference sequence). The CDR3 consists of 12 residues. The V and J ends lost 6 bases and 2 bases respectively, with 7 bases between them. CDR3 in DNA: TGTGCCAGCAGGCCGTTTCAAGAGACCCAGTACTTC. Its translation: CASRPFQETQYF.

The chain uses TRBV7-9 and TRBJ2-2, with a possible D match to TRBD2 (5 bases). The CDR3 loop spans 14 amino acids. Germline-derived CDR1 and CDR2 are SEHNR and FQNEAQ (reference sequence). Trimming shortened V by 2 bases and J by 7 bases, and 11 bases separated the two germline ends. For the CDR3, the DNA is TGTGCCAGCAGCTTACGGGGTCAAGGCGGGGAGCTGTTTTTT. Its protein is CASSLRGQGGELFF.

This chain links TRBV7-9 with TRBJ1-6, with D perhaps TRBD1 (5 bases). The length of the CDR3 is 15 residues. The germline V gene encodes CDR1 SEHNR and CDR2 FQNEAQ (reference sequence). Trimming took off 2 bases at V and 8 bases at J, with 13 bases between the two ends. In nucleotides, the CDR3 is TGTGCCAGCAGCTTAATTCCCAGGGCGGATTCACCCCTCCACTTT. This encodes CASSLIPRADSPLHF.

This clonotype was found a few times. The J gene is TRBJ1-2, the V gene TRBV20-1; the D is unclear. Trimming removed 5 bases at V and 7 bases at J, with 14 bases between. Germline V gene lookup returns CDR1 DFQATT and CDR2 SNEGSKA (reference sequence). The CDR3 runs 12 residues. The CDR3 is CSAGRARFGYTF. CDR3 DNA sequence: TGCAGTGCTGGACGGGCCCGTTTTGGCTACACCTTC.

This clonotype appeared a few times. This chain links TRBV4-1 with TRBJ2-5; 10 bases map to TRBD1. Germline CDR1 and CDR2: MGHRA and YSYEKL. Unmatched junction bases numbered 6, after V lost 0 bases and J lost 5 bases. The CDR3 loop spans 16 amino acids. The CDR3 DNA is TGCGCCAGCAGCCAAGAAGGGACAGGGGTTATTGAGACCCAGTACTTC. Its protein is CASSQEGTGVIETQYF.

This clonotype has at least ten counts. The chain couples TRBV3-1 to TRBJ1-5; D remains unclear. V dropped 1 base and J dropped 2 bases, with 15 bases sitting between them. Germline CDR1 LGHDT, CDR2 YNNKEL (reference sequence). The CDR3 is 17 amino acids. CDR3 coding DNA: TGTGCCAGCAGCCAAGTTTTCGGGATTGAAGGCAATCAGCCCCAGCATTTT. Translated: CASSQVFGIEGNQPQHF.